These T cell receptor beta chains were read from a single sample in a study of blood T cell repertoires in COVID-19. TCRdb's copy holds only in-frame clones and misses some; the assay was immunoSEQ multiplex PCR. The sample lists over 350,000 clones, about 83% occurring once. The sample consisted of PBMCs or T cells enriched from blood (not recorded which). These receptors were obtained from a woman aged 50 to 60 who had recovered from COVID-19. The CDR3 runs from the conserved cysteine through the conserved F or W. Fields, in order: CDR3 DNA, CDR3 protein, J gene, V gene, D gene, clone size. A D gene is named only where the DNA matches it firmly. Expanded clones are given a class, and other clones once, few, many or no size at all.

CDR3nt: TGTGCCAGCTCATCACAGGGGTTTAAAGACACTGAAGCTTTCTTT
CDR3aa: CASSSQGFKDTEAFF
j_gene: TRBJ1-1
v_gene: TRBV18
d_gene: TRBD1
abundance: .

CDR3nt: TGCGCCAGCAGCTTGGTGGGACAGGGAAAAAATACGCAGTATTTT
CDR3aa: CASSLVGQGKNTQYF
j_gene: TRBJ2-3
v_gene: TRBV5-1
d_gene: TRBD1
abundance: .

CDR3nt: TGTGCCACCAGCAGAGGGGGCACAGGGTCTCCCGAAAAACTGTTTTTT
CDR3aa: CATSRGGTGSPEKLFF
j_gene: TRBJ1-4
v_gene: TRBV15
d_gene: .
abundance: .

CDR3nt: TGTGCCAGCAGCTCGACAGTGCGATATGGCTACACCTTC
CDR3aa: CASSSTVRYGYTF
j_gene: TRBJ1-2
v_gene: TRBV7-9
d_gene: .
abundance: .

CDR3nt: TGCGCCAGCAGCTTGGTGGGACTAGCGGGGGGTAATGAGCAGTTCTTC
CDR3aa: CASSLVGLAGGNEQFF
j_gene: TRBJ2-1
v_gene: TRBV5-1
d_gene: TRBD2
abundance: once

CDR3nt: TGCGCCAGCAGCCTGAGGCTAGCGAGCTCCTACAATGAGCAGTTCTTC
CDR3aa: CASSLRLASSYNEQFF
j_gene: TRBJ2-1
v_gene: TRBV4-3
d_gene: .
abundance: .

CDR3nt: TGTGCCAGTAGACAGGGGCTCAGGTCGGGCTACACCTTC
CDR3aa: CASRQGLRSGYTF
j_gene: TRBJ1-2
v_gene: TRBV28
d_gene: TRBD1
abundance: few

CDR3nt: TGTGCCAGCAGGCCGACAGGGGGCTTCGGCTATGGCTACACCTTC
CDR3aa: CASRPTGGFGYGYTF
j_gene: TRBJ1-2
v_gene: TRBV6-5
d_gene: TRBD1
abundance: .

CDR3nt: TGTGCCAGCAGCGCGGGAGGGGAGCGCGAGCAGTACTTC
CDR3aa: CASSAGGEREQYF
j_gene: TRBJ2-7
v_gene: TRBV9
d_gene: TRBD2
abundance: .

CDR3nt: TGCGCCAGCAGCTTGGAAGTCGGGGGAAACACTGAAGCTTTCTTT
CDR3aa: CASSLEVGGNTEAFF
j_gene: TRBJ1-1
v_gene: TRBV5-1
d_gene: .
abundance: .

CDR3nt: TGTGCCATCAGCGAAGGACAGTTCCAAGAGACCCAGTACTTC
CDR3aa: CAISEGQFQETQYF
j_gene: TRBJ2-5
v_gene: TRBV10-3
d_gene: .
abundance: .

CDR3nt: TGTGCCAGCAGCACAAGACTAGCGGGGGGGTCAGATACGCAGTATTTT
CDR3aa: CASSTRLAGGSDTQYF
j_gene: TRBJ2-3
v_gene: TRBV5-6
d_gene: TRBD2
abundance: .

CDR3nt: TGTGCCAGCAGCTTGCTTCGGACTGGGGATGAAAAACTGTTTTTT
CDR3aa: CASSLLRTGDEKLFF
j_gene: TRBJ1-4
v_gene: TRBV5-8
d_gene: .
abundance: .

CDR3nt: TGTGCCAGCAGCAAAACAGGGTCCTCTGGAAACACCATATATTTT
CDR3aa: CASSKTGSSGNTIYF
j_gene: TRBJ1-3
v_gene: TRBV7-3
d_gene: .
abundance: .

CDR3nt: TGTGCCAGCTCCGAAGGTGTAGCGGGTACAGATACGCAGTATTTT
CDR3aa: CASSEGVAGTDTQYF
j_gene: TRBJ2-3
v_gene: TRBV18
d_gene: TRBD2
abundance: .

CDR3nt: TGTGCCAGCAGTTTATGGACTAGCCCTACAAATGAGCAGTTCTTC
CDR3aa: CASSLWTSPTNEQFF
j_gene: TRBJ2-1
v_gene: TRBV28
d_gene: TRBD2
abundance: .

CDR3nt: TGTGCCAGCAGCACCCCCCGTCGGGTTCTTAGTCAGCCCCAGCATTTT
CDR3aa: CASSTPRRVLSQPQHF
j_gene: TRBJ1-5
v_gene: TRBV9
d_gene: .
abundance: .

CDR3nt: TGTGCCAGCAGCCGGGACAGCCCTTTCTCCCAGCTGGGCACTGAAGCTTTCTTT
CDR3aa: CASSRDSPFSQLGTEAFF
j_gene: TRBJ1-1
v_gene: TRBV3-1/TRBV3-2
d_gene: TRBD1
abundance: .

CDR3nt: TGTGCCAGCAGTAAACAGGGATATAATTCCTACGAGCAGTACTTC
CDR3aa: CASSKQGYNSYEQYF
j_gene: TRBJ2-7
v_gene: TRBV6-5
d_gene: .
abundance: once

CDR3nt: TGTGCCAGCAGGCGAGACAGGGCCCGTAATGAAAAACTGTTTTTT
CDR3aa: CASRRDRARNEKLFF
j_gene: TRBJ1-4
v_gene: TRBV6-5
d_gene: TRBD1
abundance: .

CDR3nt: TGTGCCAGCAGTTTGGCGGTTGAAAAACTGTTTTTT
CDR3aa: CASSLAVEKLFF
j_gene: TRBJ1-4
v_gene: TRBV12-3/TRBV12-4
d_gene: .
abundance: .

CDR3nt: TGTGCCAGCAGCGCCCGACAGGGGGTATCTGAAGGCTACACCTTC
CDR3aa: CASSARQGVSEGYTF
j_gene: TRBJ1-2
v_gene: TRBV9
d_gene: TRBD1
abundance: .

CDR3nt: TGTGCCAGCAGTTTAGGGACAGGAAACACTGAAGCTTTCTTT
CDR3aa: CASSLGTGNTEAFF
j_gene: TRBJ1-1
v_gene: TRBV27
d_gene: TRBD1
abundance: .

CDR3nt: TGTGCCAGCAGGCCCGGGGGGGCCTCCTACGAGCAGTACTTC
CDR3aa: CASRPGGASYEQYF
j_gene: TRBJ2-7
v_gene: TRBV28
d_gene: TRBD2
abundance: .

CDR3nt: TGCGCCAGCAGCCAAGTCGGTACCGGGGAGCTGTTTTTT
CDR3aa: CASSQVGTGELFF
j_gene: TRBJ2-2
v_gene: TRBV4-1
d_gene: .
abundance: .

CDR3nt: TGTGCCAGCAGCTTAGTGGAGTTCGGCTACACCTTC
CDR3aa: CASSLVEFGYTF
j_gene: TRBJ1-2
v_gene: TRBV7-9
d_gene: .
abundance: .

CDR3nt: TGTGCCAGCAGTCCCCCCGGGCGGGACCAGCCCCAGCATTTT
CDR3aa: CASSPPGRDQPQHF
j_gene: TRBJ1-5
v_gene: TRBV28
d_gene: .
abundance: .

CDR3nt: TGCGCCAGCAGCTTATTAGGGGCAGGCGGTAATTCACCCCTCCACTTT
CDR3aa: CASSLLGAGGNSPLHF
j_gene: TRBJ1-6
v_gene: TRBV5-1
d_gene: .
abundance: .

CDR3nt: TGCGCCAGCAGCTTACCGGGGACTCAGACCTACGAGCAGTACTTC
CDR3aa: CASSLPGTQTYEQYF
j_gene: TRBJ2-7
v_gene: TRBV5-1
d_gene: .
abundance: .

CDR3nt: TGTGCCAGCAGCCCTCAAGTGGGGGGAACTAATGAAAAACTGTTTTTT
CDR3aa: CASSPQVGGTNEKLFF
j_gene: TRBJ1-4
v_gene: TRBV3-1/TRBV3-2
d_gene: .
abundance: few

CDR3nt: TGTGCCAGCAGTCCCACCGGGAGAATTCTCTATGGCTACACCTTC
CDR3aa: CASSPTGRILYGYTF
j_gene: TRBJ1-2
v_gene: TRBV27
d_gene: .
abundance: .

CDR3nt: TGTGCCAGCAACTGGGACAGTCTAACCGAGAACACTGAAGCTTTCTTT
CDR3aa: CASNWDSLTENTEAFF
j_gene: TRBJ1-1
v_gene: TRBV4-2
d_gene: TRBD1
abundance: .

CDR3nt: TGTGCCACCCGTTGGGGCGGCTCTGGGGCCAACGTCCTGACTTTC
CDR3aa: CATRWGGSGANVLTF
j_gene: TRBJ2-6
v_gene: TRBV28
d_gene: .
abundance: .

CDR3nt: TGTGCCAGCAGACCAAGACAGGGGCTTGGTGCAACTAATGAAAAACTGTTTTTT
CDR3aa: CASRPRQGLGATNEKLFF
j_gene: TRBJ1-4
v_gene: TRBV28
d_gene: TRBD1
abundance: .

CDR3nt: TGTGCCACCAGCAGGGACAGGGCAATTGGAAACACCATATATTTT
CDR3aa: CATSRDRAIGNTIYF
j_gene: TRBJ1-3
v_gene: TRBV15
d_gene: TRBD1
abundance: .

CDR3nt: TGCGCCAGCAGGCCCCCGGGGTCAACTGAAGCTTTCTTT
CDR3aa: CASRPPGSTEAFF
j_gene: TRBJ1-1
v_gene: TRBV5-1
d_gene: .
abundance: .

CDR3nt: TGTGCCAGCAGCACAGACAGGACCCTTCAAGGCTACACCTTC
CDR3aa: CASSTDRTLQGYTF
j_gene: TRBJ1-2
v_gene: TRBV6-5
d_gene: .
abundance: few

CDR3nt: TGTGCCACCAGTGATCCGGACAGGGACCCCGAGCAGTACTTC
CDR3aa: CATSDPDRDPEQYF
j_gene: TRBJ2-7
v_gene: TRBV24-1
d_gene: TRBD1
abundance: .

CDR3nt: TGTGCCAGCAGAAGCCTAATAAACACAGATACGCAGTATTTT
CDR3aa: CASRSLINTDTQYF
j_gene: TRBJ2-3
v_gene: TRBV2
d_gene: .
abundance: .

CDR3nt: TGCGCCAGCAGCCAGGGGAGTACCAATGAGCAGTTCTTC
CDR3aa: CASSQGSTNEQFF
j_gene: TRBJ2-1
v_gene: TRBV4-1
d_gene: .
abundance: once

CDR3nt: TGCAGCGCTGGGACAGGGGGTGACACTGAAGCTTTCTTT
CDR3aa: CSAGTGGDTEAFF
j_gene: TRBJ1-1
v_gene: TRBV29-1
d_gene: TRBD1
abundance: .

CDR3nt: TGTGCCAGCAGCTTAATACAGACCGGGGAGCTGTTTTTT
CDR3aa: CASSLIQTGELFF
j_gene: TRBJ2-2
v_gene: TRBV7-3
d_gene: .
abundance: .

CDR3nt: TGTGCCAGCAGCTTTGCGGGGGGTAGAGATACGCAGTATTTT
CDR3aa: CASSFAGGRDTQYF
j_gene: TRBJ2-3
v_gene: TRBV11-2
d_gene: TRBD2
abundance: .

CDR3nt: TGTGCCAGCAGCTGGGGACAGGTCGACACTGAAGCTTTCTTT
CDR3aa: CASSWGQVDTEAFF
j_gene: TRBJ1-1
v_gene: TRBV5-6
d_gene: TRBD1
abundance: .

CDR3nt: TGTGCCAGCTCGTTCGGTACCTACAATGAGCAGTTCTTC
CDR3aa: CASSFGTYNEQFF
j_gene: TRBJ2-1
v_gene: TRBV18
d_gene: .
abundance: many

CDR3nt: TGTGCCAGCAGCTTAGACTCGACAGGAATAAATGAGCAGTTCTTC
CDR3aa: CASSLDSTGINEQFF
j_gene: TRBJ2-1
v_gene: TRBV7-2
d_gene: .
abundance: .

CDR3nt: TGTGCCAGCCCAAAGGCAGGGTTGTCGAACACCGGGGAGCTGTTTTTT
CDR3aa: CASPKAGLSNTGELFF
j_gene: TRBJ2-2
v_gene: TRBV18
d_gene: .
abundance: .

CDR3nt: TGTGCCAGCCCGCCACCGGGGGGAGTTGCCAATCAGCCCCAGCATTTT
CDR3aa: CASPPPGGVANQPQHF
j_gene: TRBJ1-5
v_gene: TRBV28
d_gene: .
abundance: .

CDR3nt: TGTGCCAGCAGCGTTAAGGGGATGAACACTGAAGCTTTCTTT
CDR3aa: CASSVKGMNTEAFF
j_gene: TRBJ1-1
v_gene: TRBV7-8
d_gene: .
abundance: many

CDR3nt: TGCGCCAGCAGACCCGGGACAGGGACTAATGAAAAACTGTTTTTT
CDR3aa: CASRPGTGTNEKLFF
j_gene: TRBJ1-4
v_gene: TRBV5-1
d_gene: TRBD1
abundance: .

CDR3nt: TGTGCCTGGAGTGTACAGGGTCAGCCCCAGCATTTT
CDR3aa: CAWSVQGQPQHF
j_gene: TRBJ1-5
v_gene: TRBV30
d_gene: .
abundance: .